This T cell receptor (beta chain) is drawn from a study of patients with pleural tuberculosis. This clonotype was counted at least ten times. TCRdb called the reads again in MiXCR, with one record for every CDR3 protein. The table has around 54,000 distinct CDR3 sequences, 7.3% seen once. Trimming cost V 6 bases and J 6 bases; bases outside gene matches: 9. The CDR3 totals 15 residues. This sequence was found in a human donor with pleural tuberculosis. The rearrangement uses TRBV12-3 or TRBV12-4 and TRBJ2-1; 9 bases match TRBD2. The chain's CDR3 is CASRQLAGGGNEQFF. The CDR3 DNA reads TGTGCCAGCAGACAACTAGCGGGCGGGGGCAATGAGCAGTTCTTC.